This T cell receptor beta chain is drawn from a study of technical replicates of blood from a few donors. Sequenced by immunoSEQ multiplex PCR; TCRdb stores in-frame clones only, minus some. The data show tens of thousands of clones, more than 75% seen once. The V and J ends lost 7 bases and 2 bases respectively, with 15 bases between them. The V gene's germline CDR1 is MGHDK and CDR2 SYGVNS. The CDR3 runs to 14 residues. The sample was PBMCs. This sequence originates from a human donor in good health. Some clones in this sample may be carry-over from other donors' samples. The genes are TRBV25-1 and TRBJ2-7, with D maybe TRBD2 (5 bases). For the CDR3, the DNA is TGTGCCAGCAAGGGAGATTCCTCCGCCTACGAGCAGTACTTC. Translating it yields CASKGDSSAYEQYF.